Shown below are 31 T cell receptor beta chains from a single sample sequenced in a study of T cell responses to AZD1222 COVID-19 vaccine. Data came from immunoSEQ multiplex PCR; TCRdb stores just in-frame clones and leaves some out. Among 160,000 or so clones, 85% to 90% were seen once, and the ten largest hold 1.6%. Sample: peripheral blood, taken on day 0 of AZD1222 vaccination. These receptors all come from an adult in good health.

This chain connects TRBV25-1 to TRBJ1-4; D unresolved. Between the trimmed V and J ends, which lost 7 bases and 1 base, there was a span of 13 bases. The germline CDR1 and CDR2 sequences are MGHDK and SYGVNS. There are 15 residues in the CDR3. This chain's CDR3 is CASTQLGGTNEKLFF. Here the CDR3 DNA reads TGTGCCAGCACCCAGTTGGGTGGAACTAATGAAAAACTGTTTTTT.

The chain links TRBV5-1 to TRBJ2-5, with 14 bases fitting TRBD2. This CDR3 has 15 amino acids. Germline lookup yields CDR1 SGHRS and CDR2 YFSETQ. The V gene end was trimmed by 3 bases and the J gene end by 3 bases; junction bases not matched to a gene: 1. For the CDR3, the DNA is TGCGCCAGCAGCTGGGGACTAGCGGGAGAAGAGACCCAGTACTTC. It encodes CASSWGLAGEETQYF.

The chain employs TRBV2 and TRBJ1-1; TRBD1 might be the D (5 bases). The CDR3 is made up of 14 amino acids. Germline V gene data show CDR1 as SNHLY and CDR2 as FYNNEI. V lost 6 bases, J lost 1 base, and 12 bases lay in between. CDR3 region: CASRDRGGNTEAFF. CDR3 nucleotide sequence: TGTGCCAGCAGGGACCGGGGGGGGAACACTGAAGCTTTCTTT.

CDR3 DNA: TGTGCCAGCAGCCGAGAAAGATCCACCGGGGAGCTGTTTTTT. Translating it yields CASSRERSTGELFF. The V and J genes are TRBV9 and TRBJ2-2; D not certain. CDR1 SGDLS and CDR2 YYNGEE come from the germline V gene. Trimming cost V 4 bases and J 4 bases, with 11 bases left between them. The CDR3 has 14 residues.

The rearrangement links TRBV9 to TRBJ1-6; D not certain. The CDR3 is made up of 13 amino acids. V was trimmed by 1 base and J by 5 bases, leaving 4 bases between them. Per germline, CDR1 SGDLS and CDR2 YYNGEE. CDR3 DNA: TGTGCCAGCAGCGTAAAGGATAATTCACCCCTCCACTTT. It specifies CASSVKDNSPLHF.

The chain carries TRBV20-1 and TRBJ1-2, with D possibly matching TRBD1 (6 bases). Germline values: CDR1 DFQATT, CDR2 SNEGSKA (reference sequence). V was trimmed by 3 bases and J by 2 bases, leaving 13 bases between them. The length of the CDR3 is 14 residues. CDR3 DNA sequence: TGCAGTGCTAGTCCAACAGGGCAAAACTATGGCTACACCTTC. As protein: CSASPTGQNYGYTF.

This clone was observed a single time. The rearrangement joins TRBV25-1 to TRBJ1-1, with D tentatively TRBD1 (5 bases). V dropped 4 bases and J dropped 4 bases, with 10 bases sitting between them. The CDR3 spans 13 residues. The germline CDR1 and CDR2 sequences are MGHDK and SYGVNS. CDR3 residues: CASSVGTATEAFF. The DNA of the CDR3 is TGTGCCAGCAGTGTAGGGACGGCCACTGAAGCTTTCTTT.

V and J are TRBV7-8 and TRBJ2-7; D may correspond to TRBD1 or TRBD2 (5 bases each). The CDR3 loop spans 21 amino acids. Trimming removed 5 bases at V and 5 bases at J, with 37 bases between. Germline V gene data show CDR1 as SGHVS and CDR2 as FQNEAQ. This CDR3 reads CASSRDRYRVKDMGAWHEQYF. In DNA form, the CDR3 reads TGTGCCAGCAGCCGAGACAGATACCGGGTCAAGGACATGGGAGCGTGGCACGAGCAGTACTTC.

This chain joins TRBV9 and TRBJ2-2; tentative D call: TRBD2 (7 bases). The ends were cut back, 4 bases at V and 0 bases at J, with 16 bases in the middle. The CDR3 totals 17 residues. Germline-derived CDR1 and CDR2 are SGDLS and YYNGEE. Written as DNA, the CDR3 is TGTGCCAGCAGCACCCTGGGGGGGGCCCCGAACACCGGGGAGCTGTTTTTT. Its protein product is CASSTLGGAPNTGELFF.

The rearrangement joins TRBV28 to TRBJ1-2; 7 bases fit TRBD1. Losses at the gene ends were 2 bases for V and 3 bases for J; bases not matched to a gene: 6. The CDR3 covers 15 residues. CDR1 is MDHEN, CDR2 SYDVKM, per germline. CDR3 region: CASSLGTGVDYGYTF. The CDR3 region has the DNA TGTGCCAGCAGTTTAGGAACAGGGGTGGACTATGGCTACACCTTC.

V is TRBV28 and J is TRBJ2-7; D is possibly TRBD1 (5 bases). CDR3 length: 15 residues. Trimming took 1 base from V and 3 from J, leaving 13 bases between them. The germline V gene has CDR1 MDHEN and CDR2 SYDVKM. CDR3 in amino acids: CASSLSGSRLYEQYV. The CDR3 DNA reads TGTGCCAGCAGTTTATCAGGGTCGCGGCTCTACGAGCAGTACGTC.

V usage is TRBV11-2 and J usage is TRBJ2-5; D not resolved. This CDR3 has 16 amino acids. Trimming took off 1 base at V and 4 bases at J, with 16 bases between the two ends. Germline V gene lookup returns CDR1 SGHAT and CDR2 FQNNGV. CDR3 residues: CASSLGLRVTGETQYF. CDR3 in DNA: TGTGCCAGCAGCTTAGGTCTTAGGGTTACGGGAGAGACCCAGTACTTC.

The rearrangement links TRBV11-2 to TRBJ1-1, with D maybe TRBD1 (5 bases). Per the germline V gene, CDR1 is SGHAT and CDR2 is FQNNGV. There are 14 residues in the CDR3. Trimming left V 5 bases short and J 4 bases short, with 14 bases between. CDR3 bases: TGTGCCAGCAGCCACCAGGGTGGAGGCACTGAAGCTTTCTTT. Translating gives CASSHQGGGTEAFF.

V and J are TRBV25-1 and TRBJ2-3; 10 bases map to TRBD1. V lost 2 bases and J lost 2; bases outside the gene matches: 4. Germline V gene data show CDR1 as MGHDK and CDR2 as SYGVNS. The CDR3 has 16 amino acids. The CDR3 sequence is CASSEAGTGDTDTQYF. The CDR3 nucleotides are TGTGCCAGCAGTGAAGCGGGGACAGGGGACACAGATACGCAGTATTTT.

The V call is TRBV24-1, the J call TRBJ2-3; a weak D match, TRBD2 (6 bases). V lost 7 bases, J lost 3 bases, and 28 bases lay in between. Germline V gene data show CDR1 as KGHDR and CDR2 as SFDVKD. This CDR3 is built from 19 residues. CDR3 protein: CATRGPTGLRDVPTDTQYF. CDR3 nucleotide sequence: TGTGCCACCAGGGGTCCAACGGGACTTCGGGACGTCCCAACAGATACGCAGTATTTT.

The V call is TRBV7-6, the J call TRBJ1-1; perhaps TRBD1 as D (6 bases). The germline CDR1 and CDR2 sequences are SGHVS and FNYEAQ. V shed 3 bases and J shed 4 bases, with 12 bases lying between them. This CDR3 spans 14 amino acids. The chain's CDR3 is CASSFGGAGTEAFF. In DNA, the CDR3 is TGTGCCAGCAGCTTCGGGGGCGCGGGCACTGAAGCTTTCTTT.

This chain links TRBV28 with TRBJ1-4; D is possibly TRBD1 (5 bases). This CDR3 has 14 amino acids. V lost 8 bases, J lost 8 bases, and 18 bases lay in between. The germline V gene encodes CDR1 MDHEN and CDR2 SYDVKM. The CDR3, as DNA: TGTGCCAGCCTCGACCGAGGGGAGGGAGAAAAACTGTTTTTT. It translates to CASLDRGEGEKLFF.

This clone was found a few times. Written as DNA, the CDR3 is TGCAGCGTTGACAGGGGGAGGGAGACCCAGTACTTC. It specifies CSVDRGRETQYF. This chain joins TRBV29-1 and TRBJ2-5, with D possibly TRBD1 on 7 matching bases. Looked up from germline, CDR1 is SQVTM and CDR2 is ANQGSEA. Trimming stripped 3 bases from V and 5 bases from J, with 10 bases between. The CDR3 length is 12 residues.

The CDR3 nucleotides read TGCGCCAGCAGCTATAGTCCGGACGGCGAGCAGTACGTC. Protein sequence: CASSYSPDGEQYV. V is TRBV5-1 and J is TRBJ2-7; no clear D gene. The V end lost 3 bases, the J end lost 6 bases, and 13 bases lay between the germline ends. Germline CDR1 is SGHRS and CDR2 is YFSETQ. The CDR3 loop spans 13 amino acids.

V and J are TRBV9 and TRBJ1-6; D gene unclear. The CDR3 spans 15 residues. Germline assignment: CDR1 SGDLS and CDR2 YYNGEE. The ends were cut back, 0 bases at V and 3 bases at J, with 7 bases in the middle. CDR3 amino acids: CASSVGEVYNSPLHF. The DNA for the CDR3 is TGTGCCAGCAGCGTAGGTGAAGTCTATAATTCACCCCTCCACTTT.

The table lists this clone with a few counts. CDR3 region: CASSLARGRMKVQQFF. Here the CDR3 DNA reads TGTGCCAGCAGCTTAGCCCGTGGCCGTATGAAGGTGCAGCAGTTCTTC. The chain links TRBV7-2 to TRBJ2-1; no clear D gene. The CDR3 is 16 amino acids. V was pared by 0 bases and J by 11 bases, with 20 bases between. CDR1 and CDR2 (germline): SGHTA, FQGNSA.

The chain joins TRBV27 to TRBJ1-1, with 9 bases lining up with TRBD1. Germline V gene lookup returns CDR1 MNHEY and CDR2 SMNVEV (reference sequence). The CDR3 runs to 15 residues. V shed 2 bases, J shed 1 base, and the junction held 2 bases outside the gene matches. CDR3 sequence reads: CASSLVGQGNTEAFF. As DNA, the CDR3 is TGTGCCAGCAGTTTAGTGGGACAGGGGAACACTGAAGCTTTCTTT.

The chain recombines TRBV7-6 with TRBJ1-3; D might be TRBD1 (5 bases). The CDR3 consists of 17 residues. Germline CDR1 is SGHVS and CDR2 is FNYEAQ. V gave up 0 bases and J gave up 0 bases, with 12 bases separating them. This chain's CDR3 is CASSLAGGVSSGNTIYF. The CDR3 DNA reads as TGTGCCAGCAGCTTAGCGGGGGGTGTGAGCTCTGGAAACACCATATATTTT.

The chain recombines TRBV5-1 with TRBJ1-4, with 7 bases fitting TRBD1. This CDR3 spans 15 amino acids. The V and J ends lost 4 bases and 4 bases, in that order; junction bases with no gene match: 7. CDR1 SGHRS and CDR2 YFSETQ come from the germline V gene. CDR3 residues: CASSVTGQSNEKLFF. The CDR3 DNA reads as TGCGCCAGCAGCGTGACAGGGCAGAGTAATGAAAAACTGTTTTTT.

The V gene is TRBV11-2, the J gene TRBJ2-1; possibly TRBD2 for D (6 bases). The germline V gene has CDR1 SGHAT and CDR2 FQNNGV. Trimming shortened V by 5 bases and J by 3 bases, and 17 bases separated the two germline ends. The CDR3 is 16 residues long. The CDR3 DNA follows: TGTGCCAGCAGCCCATCTCGGGGAGCGGGCTACAATGAGCAGTTCTTC. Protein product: CASSPSRGAGYNEQFF.

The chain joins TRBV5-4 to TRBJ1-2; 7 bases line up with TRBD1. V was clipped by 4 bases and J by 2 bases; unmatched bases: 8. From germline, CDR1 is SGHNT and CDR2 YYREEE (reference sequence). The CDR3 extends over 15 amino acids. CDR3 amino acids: CASSPQGRGNYGYTF. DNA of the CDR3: TGTGCCAGCAGCCCACAGGGGAGGGGAAACTATGGCTACACCTTC.

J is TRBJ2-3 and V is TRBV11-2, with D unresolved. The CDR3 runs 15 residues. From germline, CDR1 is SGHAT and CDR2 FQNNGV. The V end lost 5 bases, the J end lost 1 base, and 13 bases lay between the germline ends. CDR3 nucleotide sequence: TGTGCCAGCAGCCTAAACAGAGCCCGCACAGATACGCAGTATTTT. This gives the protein CASSLNRARTDTQYF.

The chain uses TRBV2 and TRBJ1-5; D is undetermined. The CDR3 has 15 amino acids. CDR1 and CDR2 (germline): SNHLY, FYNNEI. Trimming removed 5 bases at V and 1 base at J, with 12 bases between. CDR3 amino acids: CASSSAFSSNQPQHF. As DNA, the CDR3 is TGTGCCAGCAGTTCGGCCTTCTCAAGCAATCAGCCCCAGCATTTT.

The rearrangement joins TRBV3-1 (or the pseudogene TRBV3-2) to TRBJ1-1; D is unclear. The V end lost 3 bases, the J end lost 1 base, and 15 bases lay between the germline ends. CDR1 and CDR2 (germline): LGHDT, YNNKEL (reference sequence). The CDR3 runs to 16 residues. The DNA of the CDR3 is TGTGCCAGCAGCCACGCGGAACCTCGGCGGAACACTGAAGCTTTCTTT. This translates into CASSHAEPRRNTEAFF.

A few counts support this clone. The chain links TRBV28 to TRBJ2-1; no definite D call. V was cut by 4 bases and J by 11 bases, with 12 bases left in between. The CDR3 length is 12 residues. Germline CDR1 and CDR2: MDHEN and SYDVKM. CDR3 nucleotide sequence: TGTGCCAGCAGTTCGGGTGCGCTCAAGCAGTTCTTC. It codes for CASSSGALKQFF.

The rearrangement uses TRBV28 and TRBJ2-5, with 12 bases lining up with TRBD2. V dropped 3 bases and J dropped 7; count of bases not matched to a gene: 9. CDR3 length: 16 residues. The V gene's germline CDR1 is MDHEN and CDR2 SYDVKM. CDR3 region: CASSFILAGGLGTQYF. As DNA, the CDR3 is TGTGCCAGCAGTTTTATCCTAGCGGGAGGGCTAGGGACCCAGTACTTC.